This passage covers 11 T cell receptor beta chains from one sample sequenced in a study of T cells in Graves' hyperthyroidism and ophthalmopathy. There were TCR beta CDR3 regions amplified from RNA transcripts. When the TCR CDR3 underwent first-round RT-PCR, the HTBI primer set was used. TCRdb called the multiplex PCR reads again in MiXCR, with one record for every CDR3 protein. The repertoire consists of around 300,000 distinct CDR3 sequences, with less than 30% occurring once and the leading ten covering more than 25%. Sequencing was carried out using blood. The receptors shown here come from a man in his forties or fifties with Graves' hyperthyroidism that later progressed to Graves' ophthalmopathy.

This clonotype was observed many times. J is TRBJ2-7 and V is TRBV5-6; TRBD2 matches 7 bases. V gave up 4 bases and J gave up 3 bases; unmatched junction bases: 16. CDR3 size: 17 residues. From germline, CDR1 is SGHDT and CDR2 YYEEEE. CDR3 nucleotides: TGTGCCAGCAGCCCCCGGGACTACTCGAAGGGGTTCTACGAGCAGTACTTC. This translates into CASSPRDYSKGFYEQYF.

This clonotype was detected once. The gene calls are TRBV19 and TRBJ1-1; D is possibly TRBD1 (5 bases). CDR1 and CDR2 from the germline V gene are LNHDA and SQIVND (reference sequence). The CDR3 consists of 13 residues. V dropped 3 bases and J dropped 4 bases, with 9 bases sitting between them. The CDR3 region is CASSIPGGTEAFF. In DNA, the CDR3 is TGTGCCAGTAGTATTCCCGGGGGCACTGAAGCTTTCTTT.

This clonotype was recorded many times. The chain is built from TRBV12-3 or TRBV12-4 and TRBJ1-2; possible D gene TRBD1, 5 bases. This CDR3 spans 17 amino acids. V was trimmed by 3 bases and J by 6 bases, leaving 23 bases between them. The CDR3 DNA follows: TGTGCCAGCAGTTTCTTTTCGGCAGGGATTTATTCGGATGGCTACACCTTC. As protein: CASSFFSAGIYSDGYTF.

This clonotype has ten or more counts. V is TRBV19 and J is TRBJ1-1; no definite D call. This CDR3 has 12 residues. CDR1 is LNHDA and CDR2 is SQIVND in the germline V gene (reference sequence). V dropped 5 bases and J dropped 7 bases, with 11 bases sitting between them. The CDR3 loop reads CASSQGHDEAFF. CDR3 coding DNA: TGTGCCAGTAGTCAAGGTCATGATGAAGCTTTCTTT.

In DNA, the CDR3 is TGTGCTAGTGGTTTCCCACCGCAAGAGACCCAGTACTTC. Its translation is CASGFPPQETQYF. The gene calls are TRBV12-5 and TRBJ2-5, with D uncertain. This CDR3 is built from 13 residues. The germline CDR1 and CDR2 sequences are LGHNT and FRNRAP. The germline V and J ends were trimmed by 3 bases and 2 bases, with 7 bases remaining between them.

The sample holds many counts of this clonotype. The chain uses TRBV4-1 and TRBJ1-2; D is possibly TRBD1 (5 bases). CDR3 size: 14 residues. The germline V and J ends were trimmed by 1 base and 8 bases, with 14 bases remaining between them. Germline V gene lookup returns CDR1 MGHRA and CDR2 YSYEKL. The CDR3 reads CASSQGRQGRGYTF. CDR3 bases: TGCGCCAGCAGCCAAGGCCGTCAGGGTCGCGGCTACACCTTC.

This clonotype was detected many times. This chain links TRBV12-3 or TRBV12-4 with TRBJ2-7, with a possible D match to TRBD2 (6 bases). This CDR3 is 13 amino acids long. Trimming left V 5 bases short and J 7 bases short, with 15 bases between. This CDR3 reads CASSPDLAGEQYF. The DNA of the CDR3 is TGTGCCAGCAGTCCTGACCTCGCGGGGGAGCAGTACTTC.

This clonotype was counted only a few times. The chain has TRBV28 and TRBJ2-5, with D perhaps TRBD1 or TRBD2 (6 bases each). V lost 3 bases and J 1 base, leaving 18 bases between the germline ends. CDR1 MDHEN and CDR2 SYDVKM come from the germline V gene. The CDR3 extends over 17 amino acids. CDR3 nucleotides: TGTGCCAGCAGTTTCTTCATGGGGGGCGATACCCAAGAGACCCAGTACTTC. Its protein product is CASSFFMGGDTQETQYF. The full variable domain, rest sourced from reference TRBV28 and TRBJ2-5, is DVKVTQSSRYLVKRTGEKVFLECVQDMDHENMFWYRQDPGLGLRLIYFSYDVKMKEKGDIPEGYSVSREKKERFSLILESASTNQTSMYLCASSFFMGGDTQETQYFGPGTRLLVL.

This clonotype was counted only a few times. This chain joins TRBV28 and TRBJ2-7, with D uncertain. V dropped 5 bases and J dropped 3 bases, with 17 bases sitting between them. CDR1 MDHEN and CDR2 SYDVKM come from the germline V gene. The CDR3 covers 15 residues. CDR3: CASSPSQDYIYEQYF. The CDR3 DNA reads TGTGCCAGCAGTCCGTCGCAGGATTACATCTACGAGCAGTACTTC.

This clonotype occurred many times. The chain carries TRBV29-1 and TRBJ2-5, with a tentative D call TRBD2 (6 bases). Germline CDR1 reads SQVTM; CDR2 reads ANQGSEA. The CDR3 runs 13 residues. The chain's CDR3 is CSDTGEPAETQYF. The CDR3 nucleotides are TGCAGTGACACGGGGGAACCGGCTGAGACCCAGTACTTC.

This clonotype was picked up a small number of times. The chain recombines TRBV6-2 or TRBV6-3 with TRBJ1-1, with D possibly matching TRBD1 (5 bases). The CDR3 spans 14 residues. Trimming pared 6 bases from V and 1 base from J, leaving 12 bases between. The V gene's germline CDR1 is MNHEY and CDR2 SVGEGT. In DNA form, the CDR3 reads TGTGCCAGCAGCGGGGTCAGGGAGAACACTGAAGCTTTCTTT. Translated: CASSGVRENTEAFF.